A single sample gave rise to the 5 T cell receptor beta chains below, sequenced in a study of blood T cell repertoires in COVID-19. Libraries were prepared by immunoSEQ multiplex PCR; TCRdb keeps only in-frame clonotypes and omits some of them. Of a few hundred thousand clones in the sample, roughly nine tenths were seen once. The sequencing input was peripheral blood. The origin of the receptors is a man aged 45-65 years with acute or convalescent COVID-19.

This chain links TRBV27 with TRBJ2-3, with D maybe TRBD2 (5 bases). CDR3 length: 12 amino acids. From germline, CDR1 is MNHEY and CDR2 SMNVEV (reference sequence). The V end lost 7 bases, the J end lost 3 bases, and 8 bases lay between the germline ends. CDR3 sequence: CASKEETDTQYF. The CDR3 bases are TGTGCCAGCAAGGAGGAGACAGATACGCAGTATTTT.

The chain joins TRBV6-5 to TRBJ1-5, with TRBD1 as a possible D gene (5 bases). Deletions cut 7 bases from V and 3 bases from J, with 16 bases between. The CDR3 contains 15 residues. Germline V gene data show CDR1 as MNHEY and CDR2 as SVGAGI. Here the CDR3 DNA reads TGTGCCAGCATAGGGGTCCGTGGAAACAATCAGCCCCAGCATTTT. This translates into CASIGVRGNNQPQHF.

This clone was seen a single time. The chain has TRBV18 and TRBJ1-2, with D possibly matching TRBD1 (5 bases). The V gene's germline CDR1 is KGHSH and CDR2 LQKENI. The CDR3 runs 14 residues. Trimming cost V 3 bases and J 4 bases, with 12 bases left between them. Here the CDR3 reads CASSPSQAAYGYTF. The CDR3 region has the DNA TGTGCCAGCTCACCGTCACAGGCGGCCTATGGCTACACCTTC.

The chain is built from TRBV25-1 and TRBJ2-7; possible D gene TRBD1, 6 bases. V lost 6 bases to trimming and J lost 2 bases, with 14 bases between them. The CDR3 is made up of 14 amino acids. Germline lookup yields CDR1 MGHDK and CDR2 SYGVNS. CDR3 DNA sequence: TGTGCCAGCAGAAAGCGGACAGAACCCTACGAGCAGTACTTC. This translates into CASRKRTEPYEQYF.

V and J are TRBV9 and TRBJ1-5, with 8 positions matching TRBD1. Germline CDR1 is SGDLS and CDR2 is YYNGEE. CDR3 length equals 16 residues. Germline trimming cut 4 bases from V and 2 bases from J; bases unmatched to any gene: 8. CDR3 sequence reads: CASSPGQGRGNQPQHF. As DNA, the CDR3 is TGTGCCAGCAGCCCCGGACAGGGTCGTGGCAATCAGCCCCAGCATTTT.